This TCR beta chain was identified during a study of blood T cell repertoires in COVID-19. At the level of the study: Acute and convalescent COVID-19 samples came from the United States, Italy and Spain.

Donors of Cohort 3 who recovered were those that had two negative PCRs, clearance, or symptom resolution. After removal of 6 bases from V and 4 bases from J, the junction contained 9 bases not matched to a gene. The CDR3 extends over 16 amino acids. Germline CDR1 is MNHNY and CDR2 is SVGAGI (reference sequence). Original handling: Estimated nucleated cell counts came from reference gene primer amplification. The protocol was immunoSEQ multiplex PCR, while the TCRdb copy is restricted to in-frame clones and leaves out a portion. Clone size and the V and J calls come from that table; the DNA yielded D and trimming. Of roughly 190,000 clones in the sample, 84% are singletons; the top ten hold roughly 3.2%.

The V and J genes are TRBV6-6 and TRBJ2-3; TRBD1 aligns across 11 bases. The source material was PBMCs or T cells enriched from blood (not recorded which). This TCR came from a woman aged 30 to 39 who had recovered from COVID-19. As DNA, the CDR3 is TGTGCCAGCAGCCGGGGGGACAGGGGGACGGCAGATACGCAGTATTTT. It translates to CASSRGDRGTADTQYF.